This T cell receptor (beta chain) originates from a study of response to subunit inactivated influenza vaccine. Study-wide results and limits: Authors suggested each seasonal flu vaccination may recruit only limited numbers of new T cells.

There are 15 residues in the CDR3. Germline loops: CDR1 SGHKS, CDR2 YYEKEE (reference sequence). Trimming left V 1 base short and J 4 bases short, with 15 bases between. TCRdb called the RT-PCR reads again in MiXCR, with one record for every CDR3 protein. The sample lists around 500,000 distinct CDR3 sequences; over 9.5% were seen once. This clonotype came up a few times. No antigen is known for it. This chain links TRBV5-5 with TRBJ2-7, with D possibly being TRBD1 (6 bases). The receptor's source is a man aged 45 to 65 who received an inactivated influenza vaccine. Sequenced here: PBMCs from blood, sampled more than 35 days after vaccination. The DNA for the CDR3 is TGTGCCAGCAGCTTGCAGGGGCCCCTGACTTACGAGCAGTACTTC. Its translation is CASSLQGPLTYEQYF.